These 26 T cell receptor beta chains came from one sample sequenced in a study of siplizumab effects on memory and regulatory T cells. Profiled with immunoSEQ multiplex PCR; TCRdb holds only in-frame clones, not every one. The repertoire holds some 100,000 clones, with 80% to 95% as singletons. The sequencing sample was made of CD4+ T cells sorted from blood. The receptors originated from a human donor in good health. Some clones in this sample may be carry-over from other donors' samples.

CDR3 in DNA: TGTGCCAGCAGCCACTCAGAAACTGGCTACACCTTC. This codes for CASSHSETGYTF. The V and J genes are TRBV7-2 and TRBJ1-2, with D uncertain. Looked up from germline, CDR1 is SGHTA and CDR2 is FQGNSA. Trimming shortened V by 5 bases and J by 7 bases, and 11 bases separated the two germline ends. The CDR3 length is 12 residues.

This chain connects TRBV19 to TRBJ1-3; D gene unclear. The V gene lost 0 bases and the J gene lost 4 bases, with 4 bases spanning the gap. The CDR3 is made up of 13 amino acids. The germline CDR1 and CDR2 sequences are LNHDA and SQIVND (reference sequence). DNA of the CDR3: TGTGCCAGTAGTATAGAAGCAGGAAACACCATATATTTT. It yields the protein CASSIEAGNTIYF.

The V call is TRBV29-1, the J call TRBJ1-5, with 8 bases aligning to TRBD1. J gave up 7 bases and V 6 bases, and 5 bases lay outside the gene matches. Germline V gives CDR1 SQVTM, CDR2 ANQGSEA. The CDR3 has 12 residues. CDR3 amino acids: CSVGQGRQPQHF. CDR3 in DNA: TGCAGCGTCGGACAGGGAAGGCAGCCCCAGCATTTT.

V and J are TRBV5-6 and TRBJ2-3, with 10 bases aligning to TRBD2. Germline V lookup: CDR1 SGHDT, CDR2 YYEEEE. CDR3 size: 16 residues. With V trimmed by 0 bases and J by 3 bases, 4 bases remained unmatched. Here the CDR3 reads CASSLALAGATDTQYF. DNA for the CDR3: TGTGCCAGCAGCTTGGCCCTAGCGGGAGCAACAGATACGCAGTATTTT.

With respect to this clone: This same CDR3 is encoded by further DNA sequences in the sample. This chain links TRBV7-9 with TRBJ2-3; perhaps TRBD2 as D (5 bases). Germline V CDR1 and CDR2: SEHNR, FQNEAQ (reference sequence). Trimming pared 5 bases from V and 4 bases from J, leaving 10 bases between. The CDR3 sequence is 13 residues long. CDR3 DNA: TGTGCCAGCAGCCCCCGAGGGCCAGATACGCAGTATTTT. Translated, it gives CASSPRGPDTQYF.

CDR3 sequence: CAISWDRPNTQYF. CDR3 coding DNA: TGTGCCATCAGCTGGGACCGACCTAATACGCAGTATTTT. This chain uses TRBV10-3 with TRBJ2-3; D may match TRBD1 or TRBD2 (5 bases each). The length of the CDR3 is 13 residues. The V gene's germline CDR1 is ENHRY and CDR2 SYGVKD. V dropped 6 bases and J dropped 7 bases, with 14 bases sitting between them.

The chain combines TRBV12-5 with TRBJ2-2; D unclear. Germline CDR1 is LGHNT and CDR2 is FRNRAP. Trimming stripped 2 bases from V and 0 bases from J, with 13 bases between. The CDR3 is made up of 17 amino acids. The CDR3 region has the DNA TGTGCTAGTGGTTTGCGCGCAGAGAGTGCGAACACCGGGGAGCTGTTTTTT. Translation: CASGLRAESANTGELFF.

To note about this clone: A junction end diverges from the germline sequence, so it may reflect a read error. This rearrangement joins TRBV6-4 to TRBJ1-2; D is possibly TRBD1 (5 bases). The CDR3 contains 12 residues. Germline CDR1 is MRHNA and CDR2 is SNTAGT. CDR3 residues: CASSPLGLHTHF. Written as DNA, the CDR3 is TGTGCCAGCAGTCCGCTGGGACTTCATACCCACTTC.

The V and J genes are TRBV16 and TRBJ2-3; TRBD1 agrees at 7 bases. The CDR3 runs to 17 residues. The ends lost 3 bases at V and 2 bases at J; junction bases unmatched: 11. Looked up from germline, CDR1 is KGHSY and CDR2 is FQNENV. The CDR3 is CASSHRTGDTLTDTQYF. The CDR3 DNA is TGTGCCAGCAGCCATCGTACAGGGGACACTCTCACAGATACGCAGTATTTT.

As DNA, the CDR3 is TGTGCCAGCAGCCCAGGAGGGTTCCCTGAAGCTTTCTTT. Translating it yields CASSPGGFPEAFF. The chain has TRBV7-3 and TRBJ1-1; no clear D gene. CDR1 SGHTA and CDR2 FQGTGA come from the germline V gene. There are 13 residues in the CDR3. Trimming removed 5 bases from V and 6 bases from J, with 13 bases in between. The whole variable domain, remainder taken from reference TRBV7-3 and TRBJ1-1, is GAGVSQTPSNKVTEKGKYVELRCDPISGHTALYWYRQSLGQGPEFLIYFQGTGAADDSGLPNDRFFAVRPEGSVSTLKIQRTERGDSAVYLCASSPGGFPEAFFGQGTRLTVV.

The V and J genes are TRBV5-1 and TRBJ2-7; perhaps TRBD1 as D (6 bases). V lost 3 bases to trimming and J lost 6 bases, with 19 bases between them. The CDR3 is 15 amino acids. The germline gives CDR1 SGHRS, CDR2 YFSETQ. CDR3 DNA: TGCGCCAGCAGCTCGGCAGGGGCCCTTATGGGCGAGCAGTACTTC. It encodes CASSSAGALMGEQYF.

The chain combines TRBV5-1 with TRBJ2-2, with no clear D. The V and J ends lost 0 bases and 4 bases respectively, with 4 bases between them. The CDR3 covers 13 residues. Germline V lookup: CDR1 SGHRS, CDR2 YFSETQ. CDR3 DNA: TGCGCCAGCAGCTTGGAGGTCACCGGGGAGCTGTTTTTT. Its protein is CASSLEVTGELFF.

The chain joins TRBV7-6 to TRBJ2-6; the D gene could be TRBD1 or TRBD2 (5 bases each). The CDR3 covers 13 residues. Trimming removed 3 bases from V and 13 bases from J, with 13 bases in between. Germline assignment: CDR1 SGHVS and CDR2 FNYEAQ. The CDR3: CASSFGRGEVLTF. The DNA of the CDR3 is TGTGCCAGCAGCTTCGGTCGGGGCGAAGTCCTGACTTTC.

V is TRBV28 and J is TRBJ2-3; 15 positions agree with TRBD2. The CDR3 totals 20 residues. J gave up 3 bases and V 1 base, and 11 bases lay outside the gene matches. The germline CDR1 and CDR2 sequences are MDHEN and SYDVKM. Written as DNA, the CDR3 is TGTGCCAGCAGTTTATCTCGACTCGTCGGGACTAGCGGGGGGACAGATACGCAGTATTTT. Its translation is CASSLSRLVGTSGGTDTQYF.

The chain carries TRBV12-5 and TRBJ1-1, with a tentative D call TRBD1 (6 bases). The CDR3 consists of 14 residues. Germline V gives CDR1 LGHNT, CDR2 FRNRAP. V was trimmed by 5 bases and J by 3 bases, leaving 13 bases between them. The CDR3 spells CASGPGTFYTEAFF. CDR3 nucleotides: TGTGCTAGTGGTCCCGGGACATTTTACACTGAAGCTTTCTTT.

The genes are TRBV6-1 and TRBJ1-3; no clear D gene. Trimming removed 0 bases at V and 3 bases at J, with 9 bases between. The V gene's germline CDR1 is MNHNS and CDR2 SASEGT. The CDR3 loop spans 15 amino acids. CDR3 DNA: TGTGCCAGCAGTGAAGCTCGTGGGTATGGAAACACCATATATTTT. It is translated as CASSEARGYGNTIYF.

The CDR3 bases are TGTGCCAGCAGAAAATCGGGACTCACAGATACGCAGTATTTT. Protein: CASRKSGLTDTQYF. The chain couples TRBV28 to TRBJ2-3, with a possible D match to TRBD2 (6 bases). The CDR3 extends over 14 amino acids. V gave up 6 bases and J gave up 2 bases, with 12 bases separating them. Germline-derived CDR1 and CDR2 are MDHEN and SYDVKM.

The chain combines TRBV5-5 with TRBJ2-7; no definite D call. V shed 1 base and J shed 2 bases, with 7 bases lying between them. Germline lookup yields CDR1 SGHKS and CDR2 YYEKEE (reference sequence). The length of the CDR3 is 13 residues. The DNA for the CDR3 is TGTGCCAGCAGCTTGCGGCTTACCTACGAGCAGTACTTC. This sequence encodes CASSLRLTYEQYF.

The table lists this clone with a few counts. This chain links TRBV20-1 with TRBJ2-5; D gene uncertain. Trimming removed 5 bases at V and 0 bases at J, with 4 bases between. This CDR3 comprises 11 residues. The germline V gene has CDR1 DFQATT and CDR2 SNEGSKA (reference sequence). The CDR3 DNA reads TGCAGTGCTCAACACCAAGAGACCCAGTACTTC. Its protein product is CSAQHQETQYF.

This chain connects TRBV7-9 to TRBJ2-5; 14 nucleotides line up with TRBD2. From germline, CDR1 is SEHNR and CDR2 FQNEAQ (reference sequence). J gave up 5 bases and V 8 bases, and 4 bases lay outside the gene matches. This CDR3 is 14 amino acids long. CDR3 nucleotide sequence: TGTGCCAGCGGGACTAGCGGGAGCTTGGAGACCCAGTACTTC. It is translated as CASGTSGSLETQYF. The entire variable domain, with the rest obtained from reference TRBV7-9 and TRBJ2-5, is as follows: DTGVSQNPRHKITKRGQNVTFRCDPISEHNRLYWYRQTLGQGPEFLTYFQNEAQLEKSRLLSDRFSAERPKGSFSTLEIQRTEQGDSAMYLCASGTSGSLETQYFGPGTRLLVL.

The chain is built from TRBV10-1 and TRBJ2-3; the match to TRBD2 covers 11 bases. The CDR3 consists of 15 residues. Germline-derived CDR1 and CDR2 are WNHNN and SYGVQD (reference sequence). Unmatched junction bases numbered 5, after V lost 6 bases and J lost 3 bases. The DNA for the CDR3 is TGCGCCAGCAGCAGGACTAGCGGGCAAACAGATACGCAGTATTTT. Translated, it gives CASSRTSGQTDTQYF.

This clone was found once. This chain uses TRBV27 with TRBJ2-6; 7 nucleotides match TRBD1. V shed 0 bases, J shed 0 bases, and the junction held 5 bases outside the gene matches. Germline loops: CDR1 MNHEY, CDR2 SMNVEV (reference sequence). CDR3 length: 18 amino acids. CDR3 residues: CASSLSVGQISGANVLTF. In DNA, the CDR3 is TGTGCCAGCAGTTTATCTGTGGGACAGATCTCTGGGGCCAACGTCCTGACTTTC.

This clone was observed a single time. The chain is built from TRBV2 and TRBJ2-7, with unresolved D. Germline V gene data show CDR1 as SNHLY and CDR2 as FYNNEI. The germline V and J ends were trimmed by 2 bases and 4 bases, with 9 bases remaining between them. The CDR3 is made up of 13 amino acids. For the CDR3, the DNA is TGTGCCAGCAGTGAACCGGCGGAGTACGAGCAGTACTTC. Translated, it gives CASSEPAEYEQYF. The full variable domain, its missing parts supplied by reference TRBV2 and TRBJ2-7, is EPEVTQTPSHQVTQMGQEVILRCVPISNHLYFYWYRQILGQKVEFLVSFYNNEISEKSEIFDDQFSVERPDGSNFTLKIRSTKLEDSAMYFCASSEPAEYEQYFGPGTRLTVT.

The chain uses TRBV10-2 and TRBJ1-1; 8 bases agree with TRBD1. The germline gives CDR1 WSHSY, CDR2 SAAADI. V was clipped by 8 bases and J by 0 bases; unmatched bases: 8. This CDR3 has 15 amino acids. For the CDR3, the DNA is TGCGCCAGCGGCGACAGGGGCGCCTTGAACACTGAAGCTTTCTTT. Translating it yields CASGDRGALNTEAFF.

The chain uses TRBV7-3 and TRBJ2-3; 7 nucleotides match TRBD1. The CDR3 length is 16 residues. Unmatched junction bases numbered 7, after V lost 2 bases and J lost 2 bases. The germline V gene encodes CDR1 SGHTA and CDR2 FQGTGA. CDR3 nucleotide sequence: TGTGCCAGCAGCTTAGGGAGACAGGGATTCACAGATACGCAGTATTTT. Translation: CASSLGRQGFTDTQYF. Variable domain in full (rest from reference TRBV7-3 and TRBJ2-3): GAGVSQTPSNKVTEKGKYVELRCDPISGHTALYWYRQSLGQGPEFLIYFQGTGAADDSGLPNDRFFAVRPEGSVSTLKIQRTERGDSAVYLCASSLGRQGFTDTQYFGPGTRLTVL.

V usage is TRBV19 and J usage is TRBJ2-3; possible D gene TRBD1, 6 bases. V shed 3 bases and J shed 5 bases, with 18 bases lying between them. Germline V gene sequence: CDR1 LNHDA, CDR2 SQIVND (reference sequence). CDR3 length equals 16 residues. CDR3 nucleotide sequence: TGTGCCAGTAGTATCCCCGGGGCGCAGGGGATAGATACGCAGTATTTT. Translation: CASSIPGAQGIDTQYF.